This T cell receptor beta chain was retrieved from a study of blood T cell repertoires in COVID-19 (dated by TCRdb to 2018 to 2020). Concerning the study at large: Samples covering the acute and convalescent phases of COVID-19 were provided by collaborators in the United States, Italy and Spain. The material from the prospective study consisted of cDNA or gDNA derived from T cells, B-cell-depleted T cells, or PBMCs. Deeply sampled blood TCRbeta repertoires from subjects exposed to, actively infected with, or recovered from COVID-19 were included in the dataset. The repertoires were made available in a free public database intended to serve as a resource for research on the immune response to SARS-CoV-2. Samples came from the ongoing ImmuneRACE study (first 160 participants) plus 1,254 subjects from 6 global collaborators. Sample metadata almost always included a de-identified subject ID, COVID-19 status, age in years and sex. Where available, HLA class I and class II types were taken from metadata supplied by the sample provider and were not determined by assay-based typing. Summary of the overall study and its limitations: The quantity of clinical and demographic metadata differed by source and by participant and was supplied without curation.

TCRbeta CDR3 regions were amplified from genomic DNA by means of the immunoSEQ Assay, a bias-controlled multiplex PCR. The original pipeline was this. Within the assay, amplification of reference gene primers was used to estimate how many nucleated cells each sample contained. To quantify the absolute abundance of each unique TCRbeta CDR3 rearrangement, sequence reads were collapsed and filtered. For each sample, productive Simpson clonality was calculated as the square root of Simpson's diversity index over productive rearrangements. TCRdb carries this immuneACCESS record with in-frame sequences only. Its versions omit some clonotypes, under half of them owing to an unresolved V gene in the studies checked, with the rest unexplained. V and J calls and clone size follow that table, whereas D and trimming were derived from the DNA. The sample has 300,000 to 450,000 clones on record, around 87% of them singletons. Of the sample, about 2% is held by the ten largest clones.

CDR1 and CDR2, per the germline V gene, are MDHEN and SYDVKM. V trim: 7 bases; J trim: 4 bases; unmatched bases: 12. The CDR3 has 16 amino acids, counting the end cysteine and phenylalanine. Just CDR3 DNA is preserved here, 48 bases in frame from base 1. The table lists this clone with a few counts. Its recognized antigen is unknown. Base qualities are not at hand, and no much larger clone is one base apart. At one collaborating source in Seattle, patients were enrolled during active infection and were followed longitudinally through the course of disease. Whole blood was collected in K2EDTA tubes by collaborating institutions according to the institutions' own protocols. For TCRbeta analysis, collaborators shipped samples in one of three forms: frozen whole blood, isolated PBMCs, or DNA extracted from either of those sample types.

The sequenced sample was peripheral blood. The V and J segments used are TRBV28 and TRBJ2-1; 8 central nucleotides agree with TRBD1. The TCR was taken from a woman aged 60-75 years with COVID-19, enrolled during active disease. The CDR3 reads CASTPRGRLLYNEQFF. The DNA sequence is TGTGCCAGCACCCCCAGGGGGCGCCTTTTATACAATGAGCAGTTCTTC. Extended through the reference TRBV28 and TRBJ2-1 proteins, this CDR3 yields the full variable domain: DVKVTQSSRYLVKRTGEKVFLECVQDMDHENMFWYRQDPGLGLRLIYFSYDVKMKEKGDIPEGYSVSREKKERFSLILESASTNQTSMYLCASTPRGRLLYNEQFFGPGTRLTVL.